This T cell receptor (beta chain) was obtained from a study of OX40 agonist ivuxolimab in advanced cancers. About the research overall: Participants, 75% to 90% male, averaged approximately 65 years of age, ranging from 23 to 79.

It was autoimmune disease history or systemic immunosuppression that excluded patients. Cycle 7 day 1, cycle 4 day 1, and baseline were the timepoints at which blood was sampled. As for this clone: The antigen remains undetermined.

Study observations and caveats: Mean expanded clone counts were higher in CD8+ than CD4+ T cells.

The method was immunoSEQ multiplex PCR; TCRdb's version includes in-frame clones alone and lacks a portion of them. The table has some 64,000 clones, 87% seen once. The source of this sequence is an adult with an advanced solid tumor such as melanoma, head and neck, liver or kidney cancer. The source was CD4+ or CD8+ T cells sorted from blood, collected in a trial of the OX40 agonist ivuxolimab.

The CDR3 sequence is CASSPGVAGGLNEQFF. As DNA, the CDR3 is TGTGCCAGCAGCCCAGGGGTGGCGGGAGGGCTCAATGAGCAGTTCTTC. The chain joins TRBV5-4 to TRBJ2-1, with TRBD2 matching 9 bases. The V gene end was trimmed by 4 bases and the J gene end by 6 bases; junction bases not matched to a gene: 11. The CDR3 runs 16 residues. Germline assignment: CDR1 SGHNT and CDR2 YYREEE (reference sequence).